This T cell receptor beta chain was recovered during a study of blood T cell repertoires in COVID-19. For the study at large: Samples taken during acute and convalescent COVID-19 were collected in the United States, Italy and Spain.

The CDR3 contains 16 residues. Germline loops: CDR1 SGHRS, CDR2 YFSETQ. Trimming shortened V by 3 bases and J by 0 bases, and 15 bases separated the two germline ends. Original methodology: Amplification with reference gene primers provided the estimates of nucleated cell counts. Method: immunoSEQ multiplex PCR; TCRdb's copy keeps in-frame clones and lacks some. The V and J calls and the clone size are those of that table, but D and trimming were determined from the DNA. Of about 60,000 clones listed, around 80% were seen once; the top ten hold over 7.5%. The V call is TRBV5-1, the J call TRBJ1-1, with D maybe TRBD1 (6 bases). This sequence originates from a woman older than 75 with acute or convalescent COVID-19. What was sequenced was peripheral blood. This chain's CDR3 is CASSSQGITLNTEAFF. The CDR3 region has the DNA TGCGCCAGCAGCTCACAGGGAATAACTTTGAACACTGAAGCTTTCTTT.